The source of this TCR beta chain is a study of cytomegalovirus exposure and HLA in healthy donors. Overall study findings and caveats: The study had only CMV serostatus as immune exposure information.

Germline V CDR1 and CDR2: SGHRS, YFSETQ. The V segment lost 0 bases and the J segment 3 bases; nucleotides outside the gene matches: 3. This CDR3 spans 15 amino acids. Notes on this clone: What it binds is unknown.

PCR used 60 Vbeta primers and 13 Jbeta primers. Here immunoSEQ multiplex PCR was the method, and the copy in TCRdb shows in-frame clones only, minus some. The sample holds around 200,000 clones, about four fifths seen once. Material for sequencing was PBMCs. The receptor was derived from a woman aged 45 to 65 in good health and CMV-seropositive. V is TRBV5-1 and J is TRBJ2-1; 7 nucleotides align to TRBD1. CDR3 DNA sequence: TGCGCCAGCAGCTTGGAAGGGGGCGGCTACAATGAGCAGTTCTTC. Translation: CASSLEGGGYNEQFF.